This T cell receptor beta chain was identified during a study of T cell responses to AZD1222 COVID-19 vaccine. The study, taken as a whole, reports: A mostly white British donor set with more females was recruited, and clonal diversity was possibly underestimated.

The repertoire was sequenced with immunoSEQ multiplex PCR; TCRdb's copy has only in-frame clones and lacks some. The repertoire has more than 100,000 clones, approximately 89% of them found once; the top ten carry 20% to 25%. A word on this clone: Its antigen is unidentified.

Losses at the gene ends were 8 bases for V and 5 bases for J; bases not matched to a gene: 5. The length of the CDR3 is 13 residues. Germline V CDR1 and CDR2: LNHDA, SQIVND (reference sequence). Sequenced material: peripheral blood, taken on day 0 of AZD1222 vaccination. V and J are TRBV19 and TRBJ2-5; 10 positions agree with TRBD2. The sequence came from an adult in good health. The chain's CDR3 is CASQGLARETQYF. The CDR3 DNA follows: TGTGCCAGTCAGGGACTAGCGAGGGAGACCCAGTACTTC.